Listed below are T cell receptor beta chains from one sample, sequenced in a study of persistence of HIV-infected CD4 T cells. These receptors have no known antigen. Here immunoSEQ multiplex PCR was the method, and the copy in TCRdb shows in-frame clones only, minus some. Counted here are more than 30,000 clones, 80% to 90% occurring once; the ten biggest clones make up roughly 1.3%. Sequences were derived from CD4+ T cells sorted from PBMCs after approximately 19-hour stimulation, sampled from a patient who received antiretroviral therapy. The receptors derive from an adult man with HIV who was CMV-seropositive. Both conserved end residues are part of each CDR3. A D gene is named only where the DNA matches it firmly. Rows give clone size only sometimes, using once, few, many, or a class for an expanded clone.

v_gene	d_gene	j_gene	abundance	CDR3aa	CDR3nt
TRBV7-9	TRBD2	TRBJ2-3	-	CASSLGGGADTQYF	TGTGCCAGCAGCTTAGGGGGGGGAGCAGATACGCAGTATTTT
TRBV6-1	-	TRBJ1-2	-	CASSRTAGYTF	TGTGCCAGCAGTCGGACGGCTGGCTACACCTTC
TRBV3-1/TRBV3-2	TRBD2	TRBJ2-2	-	CASSQDREGGGSAGELFF	TGTGCCAGCAGCCAAGATCGAGAGGGCGGGGGTAGCGCCGGGGAGCTGTTTTTT
TRBV19	TRBD2	TRBJ2-7	-	CASMKTGTSGGAYEQYF	TGTGCCAGTATGAAAACCGGGACTAGCGGGGGGGCCTACGAGCAGTACTTC
TRBV5-6	-	TRBJ1-3	-	CASSLYTSGNTIYF	TGTGCCAGCAGCTTGTACACCTCTGGAAACACCATATATTTT
TRBV11-1	-	TRBJ1-5	-	CASSLGLNQPQHF	TGTGCCAGCAGCTTAGGTCTTAATCAGCCCCAGCATTTT
TRBV7-2	TRBD2	TRBJ2-7	-	CASSLELAGSYEQYF	TGTGCCAGCAGCTTGGAACTAGCGGGCTCCTACGAGCAGTACTTC
TRBV29-1	TRBD1	TRBJ1-1	-	CSVARGPVTEAFF	TGCAGCGTTGCAAGGGGGCCCGTCACTGAAGCTTTCTTT
TRBV14	-	TRBJ2-7	-	CASSQDGQPYEQYF	TGTGCCAGCAGCCAAGATGGCCAGCCCTACGAGCAGTACTTC
TRBV6-5	-	TRBJ1-5	-	CASSYSTGPGQPQHF	TGTGCCAGCAGTTACTCTACAGGGCCGGGGCAGCCCCAGCATTTT
TRBV7-8	-	TRBJ1-5	few	CASSLTSTQPQHF	TGTGCCAGCAGCTTAACATCTACCCAGCCCCAGCATTTT
TRBV24-1	-	TRBJ1-2	-	CATSDRRGTGYTF	TGTGCCACCAGTGATCGAAGGGGGACGGGCTACACCTTC
TRBV5-5	TRBD2	TRBJ2-1	-	CASRQGLARNEQFF	TGTGCCAGCAGACAAGGACTAGCGAGGAATGAGCAGTTCTTC
TRBV5-6	-	TRBJ1-4	-	CASSVQGLTNEKLFF	TGTGCCAGCAGCGTCCAGGGTTTGACTAATGAAAAACTGTTTTTT
TRBV7-6	-	TRBJ1-4	-	CASSLAGVEEKLFF	TGTGCCAGCAGCTTAGCGGGGGTGGAAGAAAAACTGTTTTTT
TRBV5-5	-	TRBJ1-4	-	CASSLLVGQVGEKLFF	TGTGCCAGCAGCTTGCTTGTGGGGCAGGTGGGCGAAAAACTGTTTTTT
TRBV6-5	TRBD2	TRBJ2-7	-	CASSYSRAGGQNEQYF	TGTGCCAGCAGTTACTCGAGGGCGGGAGGTCAAAACGAGCAGTACTTC
TRBV7-8	-	TRBJ1-6	-	CASSFAQGSASSYNSPLHF	TGTGCCAGCAGCTTTGCCCAGGGTAGCGCCAGTTCCTATAATTCACCCCTCCACTTT
TRBV4-1	TRBD1	TRBJ1-4	once	CASSRTGGSTNEKLFF	TGCGCCAGCAGCCGCACAGGGGGCTCGACTAATGAAAAACTGTTTTTT
TRBV12-3/TRBV12-4	-	TRBJ1-1	few	CASSTHLNTEAFF	TGTGCCAGCAGTACCCATTTGAACACTGAAGCTTTCTTT
TRBV27	-	TRBJ1-2	-	CASRIDEDYGYTF	TGTGCCAGCCGTATTGATGAGGACTATGGCTACACCTTC
TRBV6-2/TRBV6-3	TRBD1	TRBJ1-5	-	CASSRTGSDQPQHF	TGTGCCAGCAGCCGGACAGGGAGCGATCAGCCCCAGCATTTT
TRBV4-2	-	TRBJ2-2	-	CASSQDRLRAPGELFF	TGTGCCAGCAGCCAAGATCGGTTGCGGGCTCCCGGGGAGCTGTTTTTT
TRBV2	-	TRBJ1-5	once	CASTEDSDQPQHF	TGTGCCAGCACCGAGGACAGCGATCAGCCCCAGCATTTT
TRBV5-1	-	TRBJ1-1	-	CASSLGGGNTEAFF	TGCGCCAGCAGCTTGGGCGGGGGAAACACTGAAGCTTTCTTT
TRBV2	-	TRBJ2-7	few	CASIAGVEQYF	TGTGCCAGCATTGCCGGCGTCGAGCAGTACTTC
TRBV20-1	-	TRBJ2-5	-	CSASPDSGAQETQYF	TGCAGTGCTAGTCCGGATAGCGGAGCTCAAGAGACCCAGTACTTC
TRBV5-5	-	TRBJ1-6	-	CASSGGTGSSYNSPLHF	TGTGCCAGCAGCGGGGGTACAGGGAGCTCCTATAATTCACCCCTCCACTTT
TRBV4-2	-	TRBJ1-2	once	CASSQGLWTDDGYTF	TGTGCCAGCAGCCAAGGTTTGTGGACAGACGATGGCTACACCTTC
TRBV18	TRBD2	TRBJ2-7	once	CASAAGLSYEQYF	TGTGCCAGCGCAGCGGGGCTCTCCTACGAGCAGTACTTC
TRBV19	TRBD2	TRBJ2-1	-	CASSIPRTSGYNEQFF	TGTGCCAGTAGTATACCTCGGACTAGCGGTTACAATGAGCAGTTCTTC
TRBV6-5	-	TRBJ2-7	-	CASSYRDTVGYEQYF	TGTGCCAGCAGTTACCGGGACACGGTAGGGTACGAGCAGTACTTC
TRBV5-1	-	TRBJ1-3	-	CASSLSQGGNTIYF	TGCGCCAGCAGCTTGAGCCAGGGTGGAAACACCATATATTTT
TRBV4-1	-	TRBJ2-1	-	CASSQSGSRLDQFF	TGCGCCAGCAGCCAATCGGGGTCCCGCCTGGACCAGTTCTTC
TRBV5-1	-	TRBJ1-5	few	CASSLNSGPNQPQHF	TGCGCCAGCAGCTTGAACTCGGGACCAAATCAGCCCCAGCATTTT
TRBV7-6	-	TRBJ1-3	-	CASSTRGSSGNTIYF	TGTGCCAGCAGCACCCGTGGGTCCTCTGGAAACACCATATATTTT
TRBV18	-	TRBJ1-2	-	CASSPPAGATGGYTF	TGTGCCAGCTCACCACCGGCTGGGGCGACTGGTGGCTACACCTTC
TRBV27	-	TRBJ1-1	-	CASSAGQNTEAFF	TGTGCCAGCAGCGCCGGACAAAACACTGAAGCTTTCTTT
TRBV19	TRBD2	TRBJ2-5	-	CASSFRTSGPGETQYF	TGTGCCAGTAGTTTCCGGACTAGCGGTCCAGGAGAGACCCAGTACTTC
TRBV27	-	TRBJ1-1	-	CASSALQTRNTEAFF	TGTGCCAGCAGTGCATTACAAACCCGGAACACTGAAGCTTTCTTT